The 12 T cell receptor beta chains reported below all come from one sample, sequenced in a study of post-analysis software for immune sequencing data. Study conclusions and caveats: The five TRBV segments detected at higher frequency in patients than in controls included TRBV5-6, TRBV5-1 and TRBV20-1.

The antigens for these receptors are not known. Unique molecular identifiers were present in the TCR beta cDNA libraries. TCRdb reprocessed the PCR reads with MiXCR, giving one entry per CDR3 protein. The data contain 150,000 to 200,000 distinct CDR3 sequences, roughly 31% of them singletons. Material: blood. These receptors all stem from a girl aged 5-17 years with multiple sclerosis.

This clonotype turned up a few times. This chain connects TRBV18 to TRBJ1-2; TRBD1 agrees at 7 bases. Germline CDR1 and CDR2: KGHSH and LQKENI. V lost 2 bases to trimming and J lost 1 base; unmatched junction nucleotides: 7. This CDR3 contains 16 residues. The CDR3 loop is CASSPEDRAGNYGYTF. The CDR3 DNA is TGTGCCAGCTCACCAGAAGACAGGGCCGGTAACTATGGCTACACCTTC.

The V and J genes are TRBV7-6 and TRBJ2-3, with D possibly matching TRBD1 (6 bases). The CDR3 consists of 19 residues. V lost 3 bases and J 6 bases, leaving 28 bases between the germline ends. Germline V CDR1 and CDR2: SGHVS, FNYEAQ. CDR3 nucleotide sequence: TGTGCCAGCAGCTTTAGGTTAGGGCTGACAGGAGGAAGTGCGGATACGCAGTATTTT. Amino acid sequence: CASSFRLGLTGGSADTQYF.

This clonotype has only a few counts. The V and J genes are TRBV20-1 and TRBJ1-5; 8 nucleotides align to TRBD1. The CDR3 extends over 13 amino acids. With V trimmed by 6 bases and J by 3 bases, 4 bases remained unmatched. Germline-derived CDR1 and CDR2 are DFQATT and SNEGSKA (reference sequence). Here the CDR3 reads CSATTGANQPQHF. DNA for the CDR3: TGCAGTGCCACGACAGGGGCCAATCAGCCCCAGCATTTT.

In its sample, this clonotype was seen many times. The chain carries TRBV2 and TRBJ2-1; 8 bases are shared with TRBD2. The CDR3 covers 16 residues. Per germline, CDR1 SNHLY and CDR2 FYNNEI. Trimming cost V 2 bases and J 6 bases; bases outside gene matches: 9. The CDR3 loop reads CASSEPGLGGINEQFF. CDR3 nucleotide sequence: TGTGCCAGCAGTGAACCGGGACTAGGTGGGATCAATGAGCAGTTCTTC. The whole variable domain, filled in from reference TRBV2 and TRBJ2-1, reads EPEVTQTPSHQVTQMGQEVILRCVPISNHLYFYWYRQILGQKVEFLVSFYNNEISEKSEIFDDQFSVERPDGSNFTLKIRSTKLEDSAMYFCASSEPGLGGINEQFFGPGTRLTVL.

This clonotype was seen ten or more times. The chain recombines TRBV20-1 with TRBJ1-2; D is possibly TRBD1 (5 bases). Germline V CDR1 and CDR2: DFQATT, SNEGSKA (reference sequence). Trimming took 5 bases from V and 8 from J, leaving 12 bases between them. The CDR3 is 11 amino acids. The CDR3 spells CSAGLGVGYTF. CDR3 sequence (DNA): TGCAGTGCTGGCTTGGGGGTGGGCTACACCTTC.

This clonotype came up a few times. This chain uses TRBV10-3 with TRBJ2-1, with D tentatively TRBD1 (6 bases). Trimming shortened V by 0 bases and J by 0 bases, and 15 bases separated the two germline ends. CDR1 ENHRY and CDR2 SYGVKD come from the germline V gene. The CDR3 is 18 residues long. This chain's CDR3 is CAISESTGTRDSYNEQFF. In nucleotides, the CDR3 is TGTGCCATCAGTGAGTCCACCGGGACAAGGGACTCCTACAATGAGCAGTTCTTC.

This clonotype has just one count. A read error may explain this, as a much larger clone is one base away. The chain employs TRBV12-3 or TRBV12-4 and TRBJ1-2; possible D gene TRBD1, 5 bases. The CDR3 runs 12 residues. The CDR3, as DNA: TGTGCCAGCAGTGGGATAGGGGATGGCAACACCTTC. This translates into CASSGIGDGNTF.

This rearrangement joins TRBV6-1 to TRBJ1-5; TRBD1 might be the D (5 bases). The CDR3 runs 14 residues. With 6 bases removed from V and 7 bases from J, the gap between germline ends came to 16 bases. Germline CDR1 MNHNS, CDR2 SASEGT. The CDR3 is CASSALGEGQPQHF. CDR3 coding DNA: TGTGCCAGCAGCGCCCTGGGGGAGGGGCAGCCCCAGCATTTT.

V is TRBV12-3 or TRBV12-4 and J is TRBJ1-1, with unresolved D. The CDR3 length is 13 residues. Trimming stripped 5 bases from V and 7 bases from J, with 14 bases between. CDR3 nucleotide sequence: TGTGCCAGCAGTCCCGGCGGGTTTGGTGAAGCTTTCTTT. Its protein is CASSPGGFGEAFF.

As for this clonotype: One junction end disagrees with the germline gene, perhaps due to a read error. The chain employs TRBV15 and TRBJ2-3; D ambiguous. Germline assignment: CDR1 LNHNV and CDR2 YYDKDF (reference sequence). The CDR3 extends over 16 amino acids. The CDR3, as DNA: TGTGCCACCGGCAGAGGTGAAACAGCCCTTGGGGATACGCAGTATTTT. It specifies CATGRGETALGDTQYF.

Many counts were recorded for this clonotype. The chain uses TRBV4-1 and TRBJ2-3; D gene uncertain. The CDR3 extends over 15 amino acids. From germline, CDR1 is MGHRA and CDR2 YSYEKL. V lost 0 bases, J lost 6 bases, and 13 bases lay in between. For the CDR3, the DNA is TGCGCCAGCAGCCAAGATAGAATATTAGGGGATACGCAGTATTTT. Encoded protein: CASSQDRILGDTQYF.

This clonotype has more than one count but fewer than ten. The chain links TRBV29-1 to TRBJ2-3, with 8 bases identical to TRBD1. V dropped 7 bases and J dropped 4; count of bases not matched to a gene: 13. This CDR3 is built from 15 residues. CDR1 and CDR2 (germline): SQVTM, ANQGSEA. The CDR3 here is CSAIHNRGVADTQYF. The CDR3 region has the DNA TGCAGCGCCATACACAACAGGGGGGTGGCAGATACGCAGTATTTT.